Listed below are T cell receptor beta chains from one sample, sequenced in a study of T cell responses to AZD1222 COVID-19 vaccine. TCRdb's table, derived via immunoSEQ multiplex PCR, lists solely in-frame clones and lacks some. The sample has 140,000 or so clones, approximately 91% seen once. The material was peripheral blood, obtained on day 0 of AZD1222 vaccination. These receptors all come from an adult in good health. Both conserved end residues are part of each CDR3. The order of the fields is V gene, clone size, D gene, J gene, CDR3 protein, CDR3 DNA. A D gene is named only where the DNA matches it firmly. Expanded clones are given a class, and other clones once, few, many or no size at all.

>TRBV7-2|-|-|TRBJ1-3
CASSPGYLGNTIYF
TGTGCCAGCAGCCCGGGTTATTTGGGAAACACCATATATTTT
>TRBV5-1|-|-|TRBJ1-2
CASSLEGRSLANYGYTF
TGCGCCAGCAGCTTGGAGGGCAGGAGCCTTGCTAACTATGGCTACACCTTT
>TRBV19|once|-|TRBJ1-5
CASSIRQGRNQPQHF
TGTGCCAGTAGTATTAGGCAGGGGAGGAATCAGCCCCAGCATTTT
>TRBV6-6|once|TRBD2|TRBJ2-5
CASSPPGVAGAGETQYF
TGTGCCAGCAGTCCTCCGGGGGTAGCGGGAGCGGGAGAGACCCAGTACTTC
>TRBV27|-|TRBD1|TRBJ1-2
CASSLFAGTGVNYGYTF
TGTGCCAGCAGTCTGTTCGCCGGGACAGGGGTAAACTATGGCTACACCTTC
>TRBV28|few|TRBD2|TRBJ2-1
CASSFATSGYYNEQFF
TGTGCCAGCAGTTTTGCGACTAGCGGGTACTACAATGAGCAGTTCTTC
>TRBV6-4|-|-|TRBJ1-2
CASSESGEVHGYTF
TGTGCCAGCAGTGAGTCAGGGGAGGTTCATGGCTACACCTTC
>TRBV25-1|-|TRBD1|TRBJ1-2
CASSETRTGGGYTF
TGTGCCAGCAGTGAAACACGGACAGGGGGTGGCTACACCTTC
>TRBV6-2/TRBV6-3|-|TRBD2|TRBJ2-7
CASSYMPSGTYEQYF
TGTGCCAGCAGTTATATGCCTAGCGGTACCTACGAGCAGTACTTC
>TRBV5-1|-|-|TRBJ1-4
CASRDGRNEKLFF
TGCGCCAGCAGGGACGGCCGTAATGAAAAACTGTTTTTT
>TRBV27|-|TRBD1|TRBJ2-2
CASSRGLRTGELFF
TGTGCCAGCAGTAGGGGGCTAAGGACCGGGGAGCTGTTTTTT
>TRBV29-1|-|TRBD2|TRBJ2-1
CSVEDSKTSGALDEQFF
TGCAGCGTTGAAGACTCAAAGACTAGCGGGGCCCTCGATGAGCAGTTCTTC
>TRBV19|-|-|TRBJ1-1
CASSTLRGEWKNTEAFF
TGTGCCAGTAGTACCCTCCGGGGGGAGTGGAAGAACACTGAAGCTTTCTTT
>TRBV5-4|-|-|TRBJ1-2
CASNRDTLLYGYTF
TGTGCCAGCAACCGGGACACGTTACTCTATGGCTACACCTTC
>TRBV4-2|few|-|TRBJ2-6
CASSPSLTANVLTF
TGTGCCAGCAGCCCCTCGCTTACGGCCAACGTCCTGACTTTC
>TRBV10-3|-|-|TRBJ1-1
CAISESTTEAFF
TGTGCCATCAGTGAGTCTACCACTGAAGCTTTCTTT
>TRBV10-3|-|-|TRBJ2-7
CAISGDRESTYEQYF
TGTGCCATCAGTGGAGACCGGGAGAGCACCTACGAGCAGTACTTC
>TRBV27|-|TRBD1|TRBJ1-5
CASSLRWGQGVQPQHF
TGTGCCAGCAGTTTAAGGTGGGGACAGGGGGTTCAGCCCCAGCATTTT
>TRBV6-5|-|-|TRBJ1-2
CASSSTGARLGYTF
TGTGCCAGCAGTTCCACGGGGGCTCGTCTTGGCTACACCTTC
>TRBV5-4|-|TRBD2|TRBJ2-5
CASSPPRTSGGRQETQYF
TGTGCCAGCAGCCCCCCCCGGACTAGCGGGGGGAGACAAGAGACCCAGTACTTC
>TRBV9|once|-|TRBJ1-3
CASSPDSYSGNTIYF
TGTGCCAGCAGTCCCGACAGTTACTCTGGAAACACCATATATTTT
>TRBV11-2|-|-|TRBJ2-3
CASSLALSTDTQYF
TGTGCCAGCAGCTTAGCGCTGAGCACAGATACGCAGTATTTT
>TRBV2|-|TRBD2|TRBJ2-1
CASRKTSSSSYNEQFF
TGTGCCAGCAGGAAGACTAGCAGCAGCTCCTACAATGAGCAGTTCTTC
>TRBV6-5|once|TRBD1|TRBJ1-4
CASSYQGARDEKLFF
TGTGCCAGCAGTTACCAGGGGGCTCGTGATGAAAAACTGTTTTTT